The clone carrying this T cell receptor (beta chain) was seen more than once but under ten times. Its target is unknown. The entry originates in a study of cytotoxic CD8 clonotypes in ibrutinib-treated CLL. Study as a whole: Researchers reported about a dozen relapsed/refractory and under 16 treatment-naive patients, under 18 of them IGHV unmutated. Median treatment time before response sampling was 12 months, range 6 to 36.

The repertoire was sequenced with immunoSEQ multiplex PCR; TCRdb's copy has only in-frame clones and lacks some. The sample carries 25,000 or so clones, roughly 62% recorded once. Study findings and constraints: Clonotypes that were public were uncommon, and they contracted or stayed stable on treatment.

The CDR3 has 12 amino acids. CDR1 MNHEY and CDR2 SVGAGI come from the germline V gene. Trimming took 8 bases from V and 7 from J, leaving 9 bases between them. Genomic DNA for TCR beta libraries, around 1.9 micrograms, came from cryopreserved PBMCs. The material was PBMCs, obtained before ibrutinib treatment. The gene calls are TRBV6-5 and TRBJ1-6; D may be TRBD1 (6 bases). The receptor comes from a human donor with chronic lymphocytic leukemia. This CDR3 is CASRDTNSPLHF. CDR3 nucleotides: TGTGCCAGCCGGGACACCAATTCACCCCTCCACTTT.